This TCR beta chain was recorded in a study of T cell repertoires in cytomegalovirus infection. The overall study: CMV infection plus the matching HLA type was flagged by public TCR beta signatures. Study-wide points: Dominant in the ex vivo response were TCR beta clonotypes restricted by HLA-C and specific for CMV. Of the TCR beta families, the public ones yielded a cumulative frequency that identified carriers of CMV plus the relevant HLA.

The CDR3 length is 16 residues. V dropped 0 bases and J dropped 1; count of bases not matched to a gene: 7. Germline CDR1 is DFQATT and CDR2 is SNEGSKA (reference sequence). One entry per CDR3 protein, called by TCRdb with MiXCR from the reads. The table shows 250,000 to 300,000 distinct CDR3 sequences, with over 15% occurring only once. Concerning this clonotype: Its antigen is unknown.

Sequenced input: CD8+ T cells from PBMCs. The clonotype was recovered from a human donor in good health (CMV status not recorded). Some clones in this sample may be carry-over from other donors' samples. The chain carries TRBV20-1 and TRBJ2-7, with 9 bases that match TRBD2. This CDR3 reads CSARDLVAGVSYEQYF. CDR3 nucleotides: TGCAGTGCTAGAGACCTGGTAGCGGGGGTGTCCTACGAGCAGTACTTC.